These T cell receptor beta chains were read from a single sample in a study of cytomegalovirus exposure and HLA in healthy donors. Generated by immunoSEQ multiplex PCR, the TCRdb table keeps only in-frame clones and is missing some. The top ten hold approximately 2.5% of the sample, which has 130,000 to 150,000 clones, about four fifths seen once. Material: PBMCs. These receptors originate from a woman under 30 in good health and CMV-seropositive. Both conserved end residues are part of each CDR3.

v_gene: TRBV4-3; j_gene: TRBJ1-5; len: 16; CDR3aa: CASSQDEGAGNQPQHF
v_gene: TRBV19; j_gene: TRBJ1-2; len: 16; CDR3aa: CASSTAGTGANYGYTF
v_gene: TRBV13; j_gene: TRBJ2-5; len: 13; CDR3aa: CASSQTNQETQYF
v_gene: TRBV4-1; j_gene: TRBJ1-5; len: 15; CDR3aa: CASSQFTGGNQPQHF
v_gene: TRBV4-1; j_gene: TRBJ1-1; len: 15; CDR3aa: CASSRYTGELAEAFF
v_gene: TRBV5-5; j_gene: TRBJ2-3; len: 17; CDR3aa: CASSPEWSKTSTDTQYF
v_gene: TRBV2; j_gene: TRBJ2-7; len: 12; CDR3aa: CASSDSGQTGDF
v_gene: TRBV11-2; j_gene: TRBJ1-2; len: 13; CDR3aa: CASSVDRLYGYTF
v_gene: TRBV25-1; j_gene: TRBJ1-6; len: 15; CDR3aa: CASSERDRSGSPLHF
v_gene: TRBV27; j_gene: TRBJ1-4; len: 16; CDR3aa: CASSPNPGGAGEKLFF
v_gene: TRBV7-9; j_gene: TRBJ1-2; len: 16; CDR3aa: CSSSFGPTGGDYGYTF
v_gene: TRBV6-5; j_gene: TRBJ2-7; len: 14; CDR3aa: CASSRTGPPYEQYF
v_gene: TRBV6-5; j_gene: TRBJ2-7; len: 15; CDR3aa: CASSYTGQGGYEQYF
v_gene: TRBV7-9; j_gene: TRBJ1-6; len: 16; CDR3aa: CASSLVGPGEGSPLHF